The rows below give T cell receptor beta chains drawn from one sample of a study of T cell responses to AZD1222 COVID-19 vaccine. TCRdb keeps only in-frame clones here, not all; method: immunoSEQ multiplex PCR. The profile shows just under 80,000 clones, approximately 92% of them singletons. Sequenced material: peripheral blood, taken 28 days after the second AZD1222 dose. These receptors were taken from an adult who received the AZD1222 COVID-19 vaccine. Each CDR3 is given without its conserved first and last residue. Each record gives: CDR3 length, J gene, V gene, CDR3 protein.

>12|TRBJ2-7|TRBV29-1
SVEQPGQPYEQY
>10|TRBJ1-4|TRBV19
ASRRSNEKLF
>11|TRBJ1-1|TRBV5-1
ASSLAPSPEAF
>14|TRBJ2-1|TRBV3-1/TRBV3-2
ASSQDPQDSYNEQF
>15|TRBJ2-7|TRBV28
ASSLWGGVDRDYEQY
>11|TRBJ2-3|TRBV20-1
SASPGGGDTQY
>11|TRBJ1-5|TRBV3-1/TRBV3-2
ASSPGLFGPQH
>14|TRBJ2-7|TRBV5-6
ASSSLAGGTFYEQY
>11|TRBJ2-1|TRBV24-1
ATSAQGSNEQF
>9|TRBJ2-1|TRBV28
ASSLRFEQF
>12|TRBJ2-1|TRBV10-3
AISLAGGDNEQF
>13|TRBJ1-2|TRBV10-3
AISELAEANYGYT
>8|TRBJ1-1|TRBV20-1
SAVSARAF
>11|TRBJ2-7|TRBV30
AWSGDTTYEQY
>12|TRBJ2-1|TRBV3-1/TRBV3-2
ASKLRDRVNEQF
>13|TRBJ1-2|TRBV11-1
ASSLAPGLENGYT
>13|TRBJ1-5|TRBV12-2
ASRLAHSSNQPQH
>10|TRBJ2-3|TRBV10-3
AISATSGGQY
>14|TRBJ2-4|TRBV10-1
ASSGQGALAKNIQY
>9|TRBJ1-2|TRBV20-1
SAGGDYGYT
>13|TRBJ2-3|TRBV4-2
ASSQEADSTDTQY
>10|TRBJ2-1|TRBV5-6
ASSLLGNEQF
>15|TRBJ1-1|TRBV7-8
ASSSDRDGLRSTEAF
>12|TRBJ1-3|TRBV19
ASTSEIRGNTIY
>12|TRBJ2-3|TRBV5-6
ASSSRRVGDTQY
>11|TRBJ1-6|TRBV15
AAQRGAGSPLH
>15|TRBJ2-1|TRBV3-1/TRBV3-2
ASSQVLGQGLHNEQF
>13|TRBJ1-3|TRBV6-5
ASSLDRERGNTIY
>15|TRBJ1-2|TRBV29-1
SAGPGGQGGWSYGYT
>15|TRBJ1-5|TRBV19
ASSITQGGRGNQPQH
>12|TRBJ1-2|TRBV7-9
ASSLVDQGYGYT
>15|TRBJ1-3|TRBV18
ASSSTGERSSGNTIY
>15|TRBJ2-1|TRBV7-3
ASSAELAGGRYNEQF
>15|TRBJ2-7|TRBV7-2
ASSLVTLAGGGHEQY
>8|TRBJ1-1|TRBV12-3/TRBV12-4
ASRNPEAF
>13|TRBJ2-3|TRBV13
ASSPINQPTDTQY
>11|TRBJ1-1|TRBV19
ASRTGRETEAF
>11|TRBJ2-1|TRBV5-1
ASSTPPNNEQF
>12|TRBJ1-2|TRBV19
ASSIYTGDDGYT
>16|TRBJ2-4|TRBV3-1/TRBV3-2
ASSQEGGPVGPQNIQY